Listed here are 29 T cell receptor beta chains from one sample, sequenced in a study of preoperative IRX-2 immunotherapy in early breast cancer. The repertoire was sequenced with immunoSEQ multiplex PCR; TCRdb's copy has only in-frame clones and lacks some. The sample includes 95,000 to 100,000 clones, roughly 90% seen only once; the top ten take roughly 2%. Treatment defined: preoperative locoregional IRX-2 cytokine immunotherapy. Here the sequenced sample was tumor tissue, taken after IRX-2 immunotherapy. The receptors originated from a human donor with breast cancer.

Written as DNA, the CDR3 is TGTGCCAGCAGCTCTTCAGGGGACTATGGCTACACCTTC. Its protein product is CASSSSGDYGYTF. V is TRBV7-8 and J is TRBJ1-2, with D perhaps TRBD1 (6 bases). V was cut by 4 bases and J by 3 bases, with 9 bases left in between. Germline CDR1 SGHVS, CDR2 FQNEAQ. CDR3 length equals 13 residues. The full variable domain, completed using reference TRBV7-8 and TRBJ1-2, is GAGVSQSPRYKVAKRGQDVALRCDPISGHVSLFWYQQALGQGPEFLTYFQNEAQLDKSGLPSDRFFAERPEGSVSTLKIQRTQQEDSAVYLCASSSSGDYGYTFGSGTRLTVV.

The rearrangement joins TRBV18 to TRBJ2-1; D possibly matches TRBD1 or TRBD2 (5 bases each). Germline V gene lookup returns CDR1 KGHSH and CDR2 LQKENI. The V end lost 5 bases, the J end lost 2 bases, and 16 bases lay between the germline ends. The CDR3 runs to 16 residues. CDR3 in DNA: TGTGCCAGCTCATACGTCGGACGGGGACCCTACAATGAGCAGTTCTTC. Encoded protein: CASSYVGRGPYNEQFF.

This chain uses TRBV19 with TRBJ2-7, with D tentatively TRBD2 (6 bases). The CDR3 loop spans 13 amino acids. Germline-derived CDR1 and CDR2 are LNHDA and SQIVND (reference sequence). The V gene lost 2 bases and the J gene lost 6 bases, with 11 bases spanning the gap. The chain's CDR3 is CASSIMSGSEQYF. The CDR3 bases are TGTGCCAGTAGTATAATGTCCGGGAGCGAGCAGTACTTC.

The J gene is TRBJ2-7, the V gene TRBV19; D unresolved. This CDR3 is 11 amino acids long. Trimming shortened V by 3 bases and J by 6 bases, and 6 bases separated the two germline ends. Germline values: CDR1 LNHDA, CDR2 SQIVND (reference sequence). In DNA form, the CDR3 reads TGTGCCAGTAGTATTAAGTCCGAGCAGTACTTC. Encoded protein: CASSIKSEQYF. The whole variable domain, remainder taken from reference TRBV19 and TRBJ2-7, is DGGITQSPKYLFRKEGQNVTLSCEQNLNHDAMYWYRQDPGQGLRLIYYSQIVNDFQKGDIAEGYSVSREKKESFPLTVTSAQKNPTAFYLCASSIKSEQYFGPGTRLTVT.

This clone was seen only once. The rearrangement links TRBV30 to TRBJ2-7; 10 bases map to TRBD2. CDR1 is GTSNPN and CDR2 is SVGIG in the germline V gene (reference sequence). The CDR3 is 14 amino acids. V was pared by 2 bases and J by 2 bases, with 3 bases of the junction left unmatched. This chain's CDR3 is CAWSPSGGTYEQYF. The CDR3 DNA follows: TGTGCCTGGAGTCCTAGCGGGGGAACCTACGAGCAGTACTTC.

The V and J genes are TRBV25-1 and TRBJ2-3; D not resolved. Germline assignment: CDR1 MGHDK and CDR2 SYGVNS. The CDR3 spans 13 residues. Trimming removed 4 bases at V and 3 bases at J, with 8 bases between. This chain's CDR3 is CASSVDGTDTQYF. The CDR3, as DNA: TGTGCCAGCAGTGTAGATGGGACAGATACGCAGTATTTT.

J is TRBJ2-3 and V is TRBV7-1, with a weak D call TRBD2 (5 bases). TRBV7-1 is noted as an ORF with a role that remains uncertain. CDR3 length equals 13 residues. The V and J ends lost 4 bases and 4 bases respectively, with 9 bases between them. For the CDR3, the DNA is TGTGCCAGCAGCTTAGCGACGGCAGATACGCAGTATTTT. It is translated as CASSLATADTQYF.

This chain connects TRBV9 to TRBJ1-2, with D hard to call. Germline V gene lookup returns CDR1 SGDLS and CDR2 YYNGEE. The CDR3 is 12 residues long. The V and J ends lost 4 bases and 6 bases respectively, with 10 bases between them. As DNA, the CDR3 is TGTGCCAGCAGCTTCAGTGAGGATGGCTACACCTTC. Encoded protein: CASSFSEDGYTF.

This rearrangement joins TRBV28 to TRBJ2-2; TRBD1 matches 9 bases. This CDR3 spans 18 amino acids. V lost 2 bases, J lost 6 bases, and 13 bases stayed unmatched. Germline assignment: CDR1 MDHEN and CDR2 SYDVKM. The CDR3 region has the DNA TGTGCCAGCAGTTTACTGGCTTTGGGGGACAGGGAATCCGGGGAGCTGTTTTTT. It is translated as CASSLLALGDRESGELFF.

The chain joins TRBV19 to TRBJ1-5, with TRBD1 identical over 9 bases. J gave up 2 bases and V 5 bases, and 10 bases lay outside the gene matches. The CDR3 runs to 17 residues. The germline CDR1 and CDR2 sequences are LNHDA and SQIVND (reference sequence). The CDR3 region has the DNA TGTGCCAGTAGTTCCGGGACAGGGCGCATGGGCAATCAGCCCCAGCATTTT. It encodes CASSSGTGRMGNQPQHF.

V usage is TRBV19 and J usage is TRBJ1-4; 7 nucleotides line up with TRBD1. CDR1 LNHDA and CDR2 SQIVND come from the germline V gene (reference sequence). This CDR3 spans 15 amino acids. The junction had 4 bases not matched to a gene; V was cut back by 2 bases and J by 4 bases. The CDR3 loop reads CASSITTGVNEKLFF. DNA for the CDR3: TGTGCCAGTAGTATAACAACAGGGGTTAATGAAAAACTGTTTTTT.

The CDR3 nucleotides are TGTGCCACCAGCCCACTCCACAGGGCCGAGACCCAGTACTTC. It yields the protein CATSPLHRAETQYF. This chain links TRBV15 with TRBJ2-5, with D possibly being TRBD1 (6 bases). Trimming cost V 5 bases and J 5 bases, with 15 bases left between them. Per germline, CDR1 LNHNV and CDR2 YYDKDF (reference sequence). The CDR3 has 14 residues.

The CDR3 here is CASSSAGTSQFF. DNA of the CDR3: TGTGCCAGCTCATCGGCCGGGACATCCCAGTTCTTC. The V call is TRBV6-8, the J call TRBJ2-1; tentative D call: TRBD1 (6 bases). This CDR3 spans 12 amino acids. Germline-derived CDR1 and CDR2 are MNHGY and SAAAGT. V was cut by 8 bases and J by 13 bases, with 18 bases left in between.

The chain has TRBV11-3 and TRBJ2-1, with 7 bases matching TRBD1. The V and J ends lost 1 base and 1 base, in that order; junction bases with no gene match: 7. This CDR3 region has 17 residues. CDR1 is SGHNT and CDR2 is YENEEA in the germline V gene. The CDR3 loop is CASSLVTGPTSYNEQFF. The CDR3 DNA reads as TGTGCCAGCAGCTTAGTGACAGGGCCCACATCCTACAATGAGCAGTTCTTC.

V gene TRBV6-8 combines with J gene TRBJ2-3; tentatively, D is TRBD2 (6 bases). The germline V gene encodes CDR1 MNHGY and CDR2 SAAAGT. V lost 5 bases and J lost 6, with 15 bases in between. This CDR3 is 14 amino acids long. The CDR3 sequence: CASSPGTFPDTQYF. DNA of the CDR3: TGTGCCAGCAGTCCCGGGACTTTCCCTGATACGCAGTATTTT.

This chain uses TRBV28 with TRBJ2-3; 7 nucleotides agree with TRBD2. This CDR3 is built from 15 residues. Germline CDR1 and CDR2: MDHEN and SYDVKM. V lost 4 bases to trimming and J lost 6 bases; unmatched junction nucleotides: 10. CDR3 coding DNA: TGTGCCAGCAGTTCCACCCCGGGGGGTGCGGATACGCAGTATTTT. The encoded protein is CASSSTPGGADTQYF.

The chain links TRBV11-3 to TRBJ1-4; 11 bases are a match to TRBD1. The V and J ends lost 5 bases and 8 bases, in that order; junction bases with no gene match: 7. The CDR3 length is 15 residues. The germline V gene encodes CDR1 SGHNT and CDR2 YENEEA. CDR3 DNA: TGTGCCAGCAGCCCCAGGACAGGGGGCCGCGAAAAACTGTTTTTT. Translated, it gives CASSPRTGGREKLFF.

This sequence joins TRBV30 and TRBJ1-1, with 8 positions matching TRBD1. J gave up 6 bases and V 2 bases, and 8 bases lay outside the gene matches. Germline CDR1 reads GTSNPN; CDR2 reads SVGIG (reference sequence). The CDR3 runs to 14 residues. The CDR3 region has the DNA TGTGCCTGGAGTCGTCAGGGGGCTCGCGCTGAAGCTTTCTTT. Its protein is CAWSRQGARAEAFF.

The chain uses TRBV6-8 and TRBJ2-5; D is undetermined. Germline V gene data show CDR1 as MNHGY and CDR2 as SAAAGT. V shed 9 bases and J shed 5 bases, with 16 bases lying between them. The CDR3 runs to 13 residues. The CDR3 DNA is TGTGCCAGGATTGGGGTAACTGGGGAGACCCAGTACTTC. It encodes CARIGVTGETQYF.

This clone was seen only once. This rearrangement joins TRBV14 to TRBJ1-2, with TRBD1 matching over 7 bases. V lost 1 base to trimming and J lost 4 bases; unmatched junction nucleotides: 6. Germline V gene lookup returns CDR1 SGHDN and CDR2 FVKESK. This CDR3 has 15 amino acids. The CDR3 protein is CASSQVSGQAYGYTF. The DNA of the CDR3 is TGTGCCAGCAGCCAAGTATCAGGACAGGCCTATGGCTACACCTTC.

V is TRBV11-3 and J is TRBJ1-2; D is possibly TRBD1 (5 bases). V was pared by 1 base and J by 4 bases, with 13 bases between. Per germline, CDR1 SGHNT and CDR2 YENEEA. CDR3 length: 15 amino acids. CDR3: CASSLGVGAAYGYTF. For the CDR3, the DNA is TGTGCCAGCAGCTTAGGAGTAGGGGCGGCCTATGGCTACACCTTC.

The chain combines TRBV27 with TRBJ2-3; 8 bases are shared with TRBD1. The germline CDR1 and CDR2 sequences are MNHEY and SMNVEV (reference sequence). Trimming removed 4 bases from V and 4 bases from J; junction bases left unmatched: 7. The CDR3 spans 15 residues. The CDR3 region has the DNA TGTGCCAGCAGTTCCCGGACAGGGTTCCCAGATACGCAGTATTTT. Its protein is CASSSRTGFPDTQYF.

CDR3: CASSPPGSGGYYNEQFF. CDR3 coding DNA: TGTGCCAGCTCACCACCGGGGAGCGGGGGGTACTACAATGAGCAGTTCTTC. This sequence joins TRBV18 and TRBJ2-1; 9 nucleotides match TRBD2. The germline V gene encodes CDR1 KGHSH and CDR2 LQKENI. With 0 bases clipped from V and 3 bases from J, the junction kept 6 bases outside the gene matches. The CDR3 length is 17 residues.

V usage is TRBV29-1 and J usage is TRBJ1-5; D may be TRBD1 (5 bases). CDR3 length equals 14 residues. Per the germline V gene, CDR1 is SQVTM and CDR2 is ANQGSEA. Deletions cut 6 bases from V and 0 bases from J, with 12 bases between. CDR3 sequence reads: CSVMVGGSNQPQHF. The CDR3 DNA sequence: TGCAGCGTAATGGTGGGGGGTAGCAATCAGCCCCAGCATTTT.

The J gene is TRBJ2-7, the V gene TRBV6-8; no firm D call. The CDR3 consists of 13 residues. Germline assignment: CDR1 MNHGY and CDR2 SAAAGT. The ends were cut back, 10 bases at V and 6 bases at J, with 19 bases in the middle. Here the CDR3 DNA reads TGTGCCATCATGGGCGGCGATTGGGGCGAGCAGTACTTC. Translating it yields CAIMGGDWGEQYF.

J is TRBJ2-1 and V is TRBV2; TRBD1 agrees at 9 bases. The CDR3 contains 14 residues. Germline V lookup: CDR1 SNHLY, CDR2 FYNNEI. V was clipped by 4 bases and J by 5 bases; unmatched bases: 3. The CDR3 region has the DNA TGTGCCAGCAGTGTACGGACAGGGGACAATGAGCAGTTCTTC. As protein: CASSVRTGDNEQFF.

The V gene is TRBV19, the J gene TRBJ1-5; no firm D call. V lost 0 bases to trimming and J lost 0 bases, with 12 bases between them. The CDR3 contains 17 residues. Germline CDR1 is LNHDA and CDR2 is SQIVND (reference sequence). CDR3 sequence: CASSIDNLINSNQPQHF. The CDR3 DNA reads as TGTGCCAGTAGTATAGATAATCTAATAAATAGCAATCAGCCCCAGCATTTT.

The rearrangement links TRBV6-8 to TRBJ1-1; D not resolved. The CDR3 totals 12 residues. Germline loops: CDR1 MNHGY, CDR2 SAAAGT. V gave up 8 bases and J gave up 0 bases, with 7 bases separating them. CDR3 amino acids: CASGRVNTEAFF. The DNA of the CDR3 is TGTGCCAGCGGAAGGGTGAACACTGAAGCTTTCTTT.

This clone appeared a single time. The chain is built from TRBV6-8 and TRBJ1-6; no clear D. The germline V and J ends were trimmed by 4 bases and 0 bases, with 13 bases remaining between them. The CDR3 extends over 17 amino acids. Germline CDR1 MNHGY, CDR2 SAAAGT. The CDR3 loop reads CASSLTIRSSYNSPLHF. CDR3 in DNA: TGTGCCAGCAGTTTGACGATCCGGAGCTCCTATAATTCACCCCTCCACTTT.